This T cell receptor (beta chain) was recovered during a study of response to subunit inactivated influenza vaccine. Whole-study findings and limits: Few new T cells, the authors suggested, are recruited by each seasonal influenza vaccination.

Turning to this clonotype: Its antigen is unknown.

TCRdb re-analysed the RT-PCR reads in MiXCR, keeping a single row per CDR3 protein. Of under 550,000 distinct CDR3 sequences detected, approximately 7.2% appear once; the ten largest clones hold roughly 14%. The V end was cut by 4 bases, the J end by 2 bases, with 8 bases between. This CDR3 contains 13 residues. CDR1 is MNHEY and CDR2 is SMNVEV in the germline V gene (reference sequence). V usage is TRBV27 and J usage is TRBJ2-5, with D tentatively TRBD2 (5 bases). The sequencing used PBMCs from blood, collected around 25 months after vaccination. This TCR was sampled from a man aged 45 to 75 who received an inactivated influenza vaccine. The CDR3 is CASSWVAQETQYF. The CDR3 DNA follows: TGTGCCAGCAGTTGGGTAGCGCAAGAGACCCAGTACTTC.